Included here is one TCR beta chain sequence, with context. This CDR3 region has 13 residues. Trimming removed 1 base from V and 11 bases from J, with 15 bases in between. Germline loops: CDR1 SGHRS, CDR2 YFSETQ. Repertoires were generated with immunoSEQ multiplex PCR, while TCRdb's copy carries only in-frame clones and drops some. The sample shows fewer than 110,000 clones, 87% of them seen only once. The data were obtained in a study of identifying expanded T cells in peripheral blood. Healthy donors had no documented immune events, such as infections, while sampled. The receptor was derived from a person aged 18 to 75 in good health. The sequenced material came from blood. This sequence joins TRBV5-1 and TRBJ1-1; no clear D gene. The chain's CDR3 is CASSLPGDPLAFF. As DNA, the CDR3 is TGCGCCAGCAGCTTGCCGGGTGACCCTTTGGCTTTCTTT.